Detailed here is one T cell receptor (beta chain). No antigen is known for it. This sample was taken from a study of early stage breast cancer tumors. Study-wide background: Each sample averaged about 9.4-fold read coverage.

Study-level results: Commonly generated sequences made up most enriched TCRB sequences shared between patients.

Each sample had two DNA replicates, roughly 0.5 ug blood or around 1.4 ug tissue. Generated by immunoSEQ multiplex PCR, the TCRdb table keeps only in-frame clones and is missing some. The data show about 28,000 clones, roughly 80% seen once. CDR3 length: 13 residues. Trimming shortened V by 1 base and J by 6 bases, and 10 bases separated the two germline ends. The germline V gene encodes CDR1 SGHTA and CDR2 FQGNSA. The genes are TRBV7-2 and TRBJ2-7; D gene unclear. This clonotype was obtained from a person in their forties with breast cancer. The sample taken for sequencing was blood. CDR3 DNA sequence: TGTGCCAGCAGCTTAGAACTGTATGTCGAGCAGTACTTC. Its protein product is CASSLELYVEQYF.